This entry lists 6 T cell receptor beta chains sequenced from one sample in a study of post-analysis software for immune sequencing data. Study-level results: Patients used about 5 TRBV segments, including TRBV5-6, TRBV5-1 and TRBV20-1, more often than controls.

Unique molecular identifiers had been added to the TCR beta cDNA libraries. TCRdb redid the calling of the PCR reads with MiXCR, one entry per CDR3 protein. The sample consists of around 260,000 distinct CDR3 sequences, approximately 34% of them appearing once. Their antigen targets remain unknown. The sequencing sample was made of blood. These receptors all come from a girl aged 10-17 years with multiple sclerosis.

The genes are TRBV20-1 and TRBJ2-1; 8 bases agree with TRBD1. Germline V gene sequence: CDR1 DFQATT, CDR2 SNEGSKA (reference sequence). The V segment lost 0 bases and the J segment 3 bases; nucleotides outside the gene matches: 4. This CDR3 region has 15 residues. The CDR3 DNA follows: TGCAGTGCTAGAGAAGTCACAGGGGGCTACAATGAGCAGTTCTTC. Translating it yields CSAREVTGGYNEQFF.

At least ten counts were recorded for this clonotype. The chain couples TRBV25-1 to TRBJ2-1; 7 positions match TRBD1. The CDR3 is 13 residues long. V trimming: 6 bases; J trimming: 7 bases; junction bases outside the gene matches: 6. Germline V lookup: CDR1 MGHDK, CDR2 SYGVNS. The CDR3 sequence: CASRETGTNEQFF. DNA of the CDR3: TGTGCCAGCAGGGAGACAGGGACGAATGAGCAGTTCTTC.

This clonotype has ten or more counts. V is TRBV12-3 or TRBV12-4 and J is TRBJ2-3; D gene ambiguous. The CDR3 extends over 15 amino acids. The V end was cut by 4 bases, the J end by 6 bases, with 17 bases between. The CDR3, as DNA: TGTGCCAGCAGTTCCCCGGCTGGGCGAATCGATACGCAGTATTTT. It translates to CASSSPAGRIDTQYF.

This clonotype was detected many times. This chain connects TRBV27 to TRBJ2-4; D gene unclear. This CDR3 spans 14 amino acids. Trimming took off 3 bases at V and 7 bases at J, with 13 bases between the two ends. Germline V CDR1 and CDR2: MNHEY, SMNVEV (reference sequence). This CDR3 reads CASSFRDGSNIQYF. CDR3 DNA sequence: TGTGCCAGCAGTTTTAGAGACGGCAGCAACATTCAGTACTTC.

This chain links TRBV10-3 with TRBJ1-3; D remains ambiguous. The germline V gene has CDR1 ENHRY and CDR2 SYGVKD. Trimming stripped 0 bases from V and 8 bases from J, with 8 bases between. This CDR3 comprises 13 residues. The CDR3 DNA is TGTGCCATCAGTGAGTCCAAAGAGGACACCATATATTTT. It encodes CAISESKEDTIYF.

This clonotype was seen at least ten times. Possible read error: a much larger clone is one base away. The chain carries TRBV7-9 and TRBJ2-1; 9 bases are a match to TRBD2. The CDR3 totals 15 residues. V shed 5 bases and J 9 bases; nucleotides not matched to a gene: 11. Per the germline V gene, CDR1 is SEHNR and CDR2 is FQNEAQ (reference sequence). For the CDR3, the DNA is TGTGCCAGCAGCGCTAGCGGGGAGGGCTCCGCTGAGCAGTTCTTC. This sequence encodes CASSASGEGSAEQFF. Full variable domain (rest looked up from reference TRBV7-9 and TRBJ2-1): DTGVSQNPRHKITKRGQNVTFRCDPISEHNRLYWYRQTLGQGPEFLTYFQNEAQLEKSRLLSDRFSAERPKGSFSTLEIQRTEQGDSAMYLCASSASGEGSAEQFFGPGTRLTVL.